Reported below is one TCR beta chain. The antigen remains unidentified. V was clipped by 0 bases and J by 2 bases; unmatched bases: 4. There are 17 residues in the CDR3. CDR1 is MGHRA and CDR2 is YSYEKL in the germline V gene. The time point was: cycle 4 day 1 (C4D1), after more than five weeks of nivolumab. Relapse was seen in all patients after autologous stem cell transplantation, and brentuximab vedotin exposure was variable. Measured with immunoSEQ multiplex PCR; TCRdb has only the in-frame clones, and not every one. The data show roughly 60,000 clones, roughly 89% seen once. This sample stems from a study of PD-1 blockade in classical Hodgkin lymphoma. Study outcomes and limitations: Significantly greater TCR diversity emerged by C4D1 in CD4+ cells but not CD8+ cells.

This specimen was peripheral blood mononuclear cells (PBMCs), taken before the fourth cycle of nivolumab. The chain employs TRBV4-1 and TRBJ1-3; TRBD1 aligns across 10 bases. The source is a human donor with classical Hodgkin lymphoma. The CDR3 protein is CASSQDPGQGAGNTIYF. As DNA, the CDR3 is TGCGCCAGCAGCCAAGACCCAGGACAGGGGGCTGGAAACACCATATATTTT.